Below are 15 T cell receptor beta chains sequenced from a single sample in a study of cytotoxic CD8 clonotypes in ibrutinib-treated CLL (dated by TCRdb to about 2021). This sample's time point label indicates: progressive disease on ibrutinib. The receptor library was made with the immunoSEQ multiplex PCR assay. Held by TCRdb, this immuneACCESS table contains in-frame sequences only and omits some clones. Under half of the omission traces to an unresolved V gene where checked; the cause of the rest is unknown. Recorded for this sample are some 40,000 clones; 65% to 70% of them occurred a single time. The top ten hold 7% of the sample. The input for sequencing was PBMCs, taken at disease progression, from a patient treated with ibrutinib. These receptors all come from a human donor with chronic lymphocytic leukemia.

This chain connects TRBV7-3 to TRBJ2-2; no clear D gene. The germline CDR1 and CDR2 sequences are SGHTA and FQGTGA. V was pared by 1 base and J by 3 bases, with 9 bases between. This CDR3 has 15 residues. CDR3 in amino acids: CASSLRRSDTGELFF. CDR3 nucleotides: TGTGCCAGCAGCTTAAGGCGATCGGACACCGGGGAGCTGTTTTTT.

The chain uses TRBV7-2 and TRBJ2-1, with D perhaps TRBD2 (6 bases). V dropped 3 bases and J dropped 10 bases, with 13 bases sitting between them. CDR1 is SGHTA, CDR2 FQGNSA, per germline. CDR3 length equals 13 residues. The CDR3 DNA reads TGTGCCAGCAGCTTTAGGCGGGAAGGGGAGCAGTTCTTC. This gives the protein CASSFRREGEQFF.

This clone has a single count. CDR3: CASRFGEWDGYTF. The CDR3 DNA follows: TGTGCCAGCAGGTTCGGGGAGTGGGATGGCTACACCTTC. The genes are TRBV28 and TRBJ1-2; D remains unclear. The CDR3 consists of 13 residues. V shed 6 bases and J shed 6 bases, with 14 bases lying between them. From germline, CDR1 is MDHEN and CDR2 SYDVKM.

The V call is TRBV7-9, the J call TRBJ1-6, with D possibly TRBD1 on 5 matching bases. Trimming took 1 base from V and 9 from J, leaving 16 bases between them. The V gene's germline CDR1 is SEHNR and CDR2 FQNEAQ (reference sequence). The CDR3 runs to 16 residues. In DNA, the CDR3 is TGTGCCAGCAGCTTAGTGGGGACGGAGGAGGGTTCACCCCTCCACTTT. Amino acids: CASSLVGTEEGSPLHF.

This clone was seen more than once but under ten times. The rearrangement links TRBV6-1 to TRBJ2-1; TRBD2 matches at 7 bases. CDR3 length: 15 residues. Per germline, CDR1 MNHNS and CDR2 SASEGT. The V and J ends lost 3 bases and 0 bases, in that order; junction bases with no gene match: 2. The CDR3 sequence is CASSERGGSYNEQFF. The CDR3 region has the DNA TGTGCCAGCAGTGAGCGCGGGGGCTCCTACAATGAGCAGTTCTTC.

This clone was seen a single time. V and J are TRBV18 and TRBJ1-2; possibly TRBD1 for D (5 bases). The CDR3 contains 15 residues. V gave up 1 base and J gave up 1 base, with 10 bases separating them. Germline CDR1 is KGHSH and CDR2 is LQKENI. As DNA, the CDR3 is TGTGCCAGCTCACCACAAACAGGATATAACTATGGCTACACCTTC. Its protein is CASSPQTGYNYGYTF.

V gene TRBV28 combines with J gene TRBJ2-7; TRBD1 matches at 8 bases. The CDR3 runs 13 residues. CDR1 MDHEN and CDR2 SYDVKM come from the germline V gene. With 10 bases clipped from V and 2 bases from J, the junction kept 7 bases outside the gene matches. CDR3 region: CATMDRVTYEQYF. CDR3 nucleotide sequence: TGTGCCACCATGGACAGGGTGACCTACGAGCAGTACTTC.

This chain uses TRBV27 with TRBJ2-7; D perhaps matches TRBD1 (6 bases). Looked up from germline, CDR1 is MNHEY and CDR2 is SMNVEV (reference sequence). The CDR3 consists of 15 residues. Trimming shortened V by 6 bases and J by 7 bases, and 22 bases separated the two germline ends. The CDR3 sequence is CASSPSGVQGEEQYF. CDR3 sequence (DNA): TGTGCCAGCAGCCCCTCCGGAGTACAGGGAGAAGAGCAGTACTTC.

This clone was counted ten times or more. This CDR3 reads CASSRDRYGYTF. The CDR3 nucleotides read TGTGCCAGCAGTCGGGACAGATATGGCTACACCTTC. This sequence joins TRBV6-1 and TRBJ1-2, with 7 bases that match TRBD1. Germline CDR1 reads MNHNS; CDR2 reads SASEGT. The CDR3 is 12 residues long. V was pared by 5 bases and J by 5 bases, with 2 bases of the junction left unmatched.

This chain links TRBV27 with TRBJ2-2, with unresolved D. Germline values: CDR1 MNHEY, CDR2 SMNVEV (reference sequence). The CDR3 covers 13 residues. Between the trimmed V and J ends, which lost 8 bases and 7 bases, there was a span of 14 bases. The CDR3 sequence is CASGPRTSGELFF. The CDR3 DNA sequence: TGTGCCAGCGGCCCCCGGACGAGCGGGGAGCTGTTTTTT.

The rearrangement uses TRBV12-5 and TRBJ2-5; D is perhaps TRBD2 (5 bases). Trimming cost V 4 bases and J 5 bases, with 14 bases left between them. Germline CDR1 and CDR2: LGHNT and FRNRAP. The CDR3 has 14 residues. The CDR3 reads CASGSSREQETQYF. The CDR3 nucleotides are TGTGCTAGTGGTTCCTCTCGGGAACAGGAGACCCAGTACTTC.

This rearrangement joins TRBV15 to TRBJ2-7; D gene unclear. Per the germline V gene, CDR1 is LNHNV and CDR2 is YYDKDF (reference sequence). V was clipped by 0 bases and J by 0 bases, with 9 bases between them. CDR3 length: 15 amino acids. CDR3 sequence reads: CATSRDPQASYEQYF. DNA of the CDR3: TGTGCCACCAGCAGAGATCCGCAGGCCTCCTACGAGCAGTACTTC.

This clone was picked up a small number of times. The V call is TRBV19, the J call TRBJ1-1; a weak D match, TRBD1 (5 bases). There are 14 residues in the CDR3. The V gene lost 8 bases and the J gene lost 0 bases, with 13 bases spanning the gap. Looked up from germline, CDR1 is LNHDA and CDR2 is SQIVND (reference sequence). The DNA for the CDR3 is TGTGCCAGTTCGCAGGGTGGAATGAACACTGAAGCTTTCTTT. This encodes CASSQGGMNTEAFF.

V gene TRBV6-6 combines with J gene TRBJ2-1, with D possibly matching TRBD2 (5 bases). Germline V gives CDR1 MNHNY, CDR2 SVGAGI (reference sequence). The CDR3 spans 12 residues. Between the trimmed V and J ends, which lost 8 bases and 3 bases, there was a span of 8 bases. The CDR3, as DNA: TGTGCCAGCGTCGGGGACTACAATGAGCAGTTCTTC. Translation: CASVGDYNEQFF.

Here the CDR3 DNA reads TGTGCCAGCAGGACCTATACAGGGTCCAATCAGCCCCAGCATTTT. Its translation: CASRTYTGSNQPQHF. This chain connects TRBV27 to TRBJ1-5, with D maybe TRBD1 (6 bases). V was clipped by 6 bases and J by 3 bases, with 15 bases between them. From germline, CDR1 is MNHEY and CDR2 SMNVEV (reference sequence). The length of the CDR3 is 15 residues.